This TCR beta chain was profiled in a study of blood T cell repertoires in COVID-19 (TCRdb year 2020). Study-level background: Samples from collaborators originated in the United States, Italy and Spain and spanned both the acute and convalescent phases of COVID-19. Where available, HLA class I and class II types were obtained from metadata supplied by the sample provider rather than from assay-based typing. The repertoires were released in a freely available public database meant as a resource for research on the immune response to SARS-CoV-2. The samples were drawn from the first 160 participants of the ongoing ImmuneRACE study and from over a thousand subjects provided by 6 global collaborators. The material from the prospective study consisted of cDNA or gDNA derived from T cells, B-cell-depleted T cells, or PBMCs. The sample metadata nearly always contained a de-identified subject ID, COVID-19 status, age in years and sex. Deeply sampled blood TCRbeta repertoires from subjects exposed to, actively infected with, or recovered from COVID-19 were included in the dataset.

The CDR3, from cysteine to phenylalanine, totals 15 residues. Just the 45-base CDR3 DNA is kept, in frame starting at base 1. Clipping removes 5 bases from V and 7 bases from J, with 11 as the unmatched junction base count. As encoded in the germline V gene (reference sequence), CDR1 is SEHNR while CDR2 is FQNEAQ. Regarding this clone: No cognate antigen has been identified for it. Base qualities are not at hand, and no much larger clone is one base apart.

Participants in the prospective study were enrolled through a virtual design, were aged about 18 to 100 years, and lived in roughly 25 United States geographic areas. In the prospective study, cohorts were assigned on the basis of participant-reported clinical history obtained from a screening survey and a study questionnaire. Recovered participants in ImmuneRACE Cohort 3 were defined as having two consecutive negative NP/OP PCR tests, clearance from a healthcare professional, or resolution of symptoms. Mobile phlebotomists in the prospective study collected whole blood, serum and a nasopharyngeal or oropharyngeal swab from every participant. Prospective study participants could optionally give additional blood draws and questionnaires over an approximately 2-month period. Prospective study blood samples were shipped either frozen or at room temperature before DNA extraction. Overall study results and their limits: How much clinical and demographic metadata was included differed by source and by participant, and the metadata was provided uncurated.

TCRbeta CDR3 regions were amplified from genomic DNA using the immunoSEQ Assay, a bias-controlled multiplex PCR. In the original analysis: The number of nucleated cells in each sample was estimated from the amplification of reference gene primers within the assay. To quantify the absolute abundance of each unique TCRbeta CDR3 rearrangement, sequence reads were collapsed and filtered. For each sample, productive Simpson clonality was calculated as the square root of Simpson's diversity index across productive rearrangements. This immuneACCESS table, as held by TCRdb, lists in-frame sequences with V and J called but not all clones. Of the missing ones, under half trace to an unresolved V gene in checked studies; the others have no known cause. The DNA gave D and trimming, while V, J and clone size come from that table. The sample data list more than 40,000 clones, and 70% to 90% of these were observed just once. In total, the top ten clones hold approximately 3% of the sample.

The specimen was PBMCs or T cells enriched from blood (not recorded which). The receptor was isolated from a woman in her fifties or sixties who had recovered from COVID-19. The V and J segments used are TRBV7-9 and TRBJ1-2; 9 central bases correspond to TRBD1. The nucleotide sequence reads TGTGCCAGCAGCCCTTCGGGACAGGGAGGCTTTGGCTACACCTTC. It translates as CASSPSGQGGFGYTF.